This T cell receptor (beta chain) was obtained from a study of cytomegalovirus exposure and HLA in healthy donors. Broader study findings: Follow-up analysis later connected one missense variant in DCLRE1C with trimming of TCR beta V- and J-genes. Most observed TCR sequences were rare, whereas some public TCRs were detected in many donors.

The PCR made use of 60 Vbeta and 13 Jbeta primers. Profiled with immunoSEQ multiplex PCR; TCRdb holds only in-frame clones, not every one. This sample has about 110,000 clones, with around 81% found just once. Worth noting for this clone: Antigen unknown.

Nominally healthy donors were sampled, though unrecorded immune exposures were likely. CDR3 size: 22 residues. V shed 3 bases, J shed 8 bases, and the junction held 24 bases outside the gene matches. Germline V gives CDR1 MNHEY, CDR2 SMNVEV (reference sequence). The material sequenced was PBMCs. The chain joins TRBV27 to TRBJ2-1; 14 positions match TRBD2. The receptor was derived from a woman in her twenties or thirties in good health and CMV-seronegative. This chain's CDR3 is CASSFAVWVATSGRARTYEQFF. CDR3 coding DNA: TGTGCCAGCAGTTTTGCAGTCTGGGTAGCGACTAGCGGGAGGGCCCGAACCTATGAGCAGTTCTTC.